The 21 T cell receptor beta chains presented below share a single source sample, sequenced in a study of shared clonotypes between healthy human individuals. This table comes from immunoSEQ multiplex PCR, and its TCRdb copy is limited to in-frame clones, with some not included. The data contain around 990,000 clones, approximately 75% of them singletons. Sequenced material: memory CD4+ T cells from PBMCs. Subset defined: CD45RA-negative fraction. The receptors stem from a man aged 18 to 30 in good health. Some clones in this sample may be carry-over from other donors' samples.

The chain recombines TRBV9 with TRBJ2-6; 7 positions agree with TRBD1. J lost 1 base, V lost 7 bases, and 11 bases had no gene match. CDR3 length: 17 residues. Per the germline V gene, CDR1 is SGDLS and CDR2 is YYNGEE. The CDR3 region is CASGLRGRGSGANVLTF. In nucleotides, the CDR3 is TGTGCCAGCGGACTGAGGGGGCGCGGGTCTGGGGCCAACGTCCTGACTTTC. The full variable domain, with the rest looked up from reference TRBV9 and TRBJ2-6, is DSGVTQTPKHLITATGQRVTLRCSPRSGDLSVYWYQQSLDQGLQFLIQYYNGEERAKGNILERFSAQQFPDLHSELNLSSLELGDSALYFCASGLRGRGSGANVLTFGAGSRLTVL.

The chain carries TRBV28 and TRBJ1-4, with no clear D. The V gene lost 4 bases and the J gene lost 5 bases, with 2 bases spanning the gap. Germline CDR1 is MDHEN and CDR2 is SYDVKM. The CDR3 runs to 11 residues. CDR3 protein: CASSSNEKLFF. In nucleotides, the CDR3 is TGTGCCAGCAGTTCGAATGAAAAACTGTTTTTT.

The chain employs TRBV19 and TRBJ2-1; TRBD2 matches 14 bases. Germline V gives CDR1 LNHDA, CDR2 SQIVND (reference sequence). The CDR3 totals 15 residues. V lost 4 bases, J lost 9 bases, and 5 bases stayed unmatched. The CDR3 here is CASSTRTSGRSEQFF. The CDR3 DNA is TGTGCCAGTAGTACCAGGACTAGCGGGAGGAGTGAGCAGTTCTTC.

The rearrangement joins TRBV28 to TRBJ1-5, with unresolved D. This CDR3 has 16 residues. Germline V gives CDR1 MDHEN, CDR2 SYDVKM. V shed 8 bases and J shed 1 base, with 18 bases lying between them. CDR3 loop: CASALGREGSNQPQHF. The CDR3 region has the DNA TGTGCCAGCGCCCTGGGTAGGGAAGGGAGCAATCAGCCCCAGCATTTT.

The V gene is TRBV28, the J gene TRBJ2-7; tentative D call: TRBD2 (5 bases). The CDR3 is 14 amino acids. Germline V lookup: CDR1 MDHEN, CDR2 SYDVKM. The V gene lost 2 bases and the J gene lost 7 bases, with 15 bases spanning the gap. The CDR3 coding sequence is TGTGCCAGCAGTTTACCCCTGGGAGCTAATGAGCAGTACTTC. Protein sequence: CASSLPLGANEQYF.

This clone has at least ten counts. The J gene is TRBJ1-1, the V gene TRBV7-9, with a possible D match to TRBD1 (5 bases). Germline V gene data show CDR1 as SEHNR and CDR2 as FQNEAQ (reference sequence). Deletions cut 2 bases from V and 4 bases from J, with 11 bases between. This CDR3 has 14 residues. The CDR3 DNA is TGTGCCAGCAGCTTAAGGGACTTTGGCACTGAAGCTTTCTTT. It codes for CASSLRDFGTEAFF.

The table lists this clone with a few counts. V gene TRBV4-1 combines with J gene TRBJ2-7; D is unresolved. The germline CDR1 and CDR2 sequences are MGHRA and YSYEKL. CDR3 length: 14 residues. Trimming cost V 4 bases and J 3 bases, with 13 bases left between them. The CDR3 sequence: CASSLGPTLYEQYF. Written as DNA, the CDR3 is TGCGCCAGCAGCCTGGGCCCCACCCTCTACGAGCAGTACTTC.

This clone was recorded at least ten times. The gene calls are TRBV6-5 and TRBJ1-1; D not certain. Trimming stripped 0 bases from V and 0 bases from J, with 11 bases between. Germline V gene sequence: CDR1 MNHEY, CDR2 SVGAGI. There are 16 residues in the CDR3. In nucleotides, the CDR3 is TGTGCCAGCAGTTACTCGAGGGCGGGGATGAACACTGAAGCTTTCTTT. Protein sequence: CASSYSRAGMNTEAFF.

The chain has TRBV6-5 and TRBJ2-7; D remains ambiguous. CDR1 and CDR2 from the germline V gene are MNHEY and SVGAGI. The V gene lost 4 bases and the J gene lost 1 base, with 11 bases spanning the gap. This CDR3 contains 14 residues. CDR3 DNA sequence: TGTGCCAGCAGTTCGGTGTCCAGATCCTACGAGCAGTACTTC. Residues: CASSSVSRSYEQYF.

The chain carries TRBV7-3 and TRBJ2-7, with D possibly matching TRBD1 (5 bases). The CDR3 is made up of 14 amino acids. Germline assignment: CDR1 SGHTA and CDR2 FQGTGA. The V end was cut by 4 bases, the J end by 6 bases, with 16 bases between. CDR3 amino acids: CASSSPLAGSEQYF. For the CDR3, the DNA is TGTGCCAGCAGCTCCCCCTTAGCAGGGTCCGAGCAGTACTTC.

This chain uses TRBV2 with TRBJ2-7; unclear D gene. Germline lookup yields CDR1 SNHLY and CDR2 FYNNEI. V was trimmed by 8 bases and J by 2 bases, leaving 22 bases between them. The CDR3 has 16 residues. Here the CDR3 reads CASLGTSLMGTYEQYF. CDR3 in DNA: TGTGCCAGCCTGGGTACCTCACTTATGGGAACCTACGAGCAGTACTTC.

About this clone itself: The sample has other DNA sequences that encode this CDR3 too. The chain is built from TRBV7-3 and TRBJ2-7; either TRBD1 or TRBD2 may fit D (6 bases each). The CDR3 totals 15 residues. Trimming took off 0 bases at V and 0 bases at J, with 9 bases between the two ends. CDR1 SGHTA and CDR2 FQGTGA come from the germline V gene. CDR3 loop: CASSLTGGRSYEQYF. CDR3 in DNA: TGTGCCAGCAGCTTAACCGGGGGCCGCTCCTACGAGCAGTACTTC. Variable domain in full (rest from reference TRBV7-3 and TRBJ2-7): GAGVSQTPSNKVTEKGKYVELRCDPISGHTALYWYRQSLGQGPEFLIYFQGTGAADDSGLPNDRFFAVRPEGSVSTLKIQRTERGDSAVYLCASSLTGGRSYEQYFGPGTRLTVT.

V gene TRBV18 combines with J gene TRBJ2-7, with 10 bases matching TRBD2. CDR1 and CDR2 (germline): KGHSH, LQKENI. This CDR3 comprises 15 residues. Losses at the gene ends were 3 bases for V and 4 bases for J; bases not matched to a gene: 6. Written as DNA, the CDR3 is TGTGCCAGCTCACCTAGTAGCGGGAGGATGTACGAGCAGTACTTC. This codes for CASSPSSGRMYEQYF.

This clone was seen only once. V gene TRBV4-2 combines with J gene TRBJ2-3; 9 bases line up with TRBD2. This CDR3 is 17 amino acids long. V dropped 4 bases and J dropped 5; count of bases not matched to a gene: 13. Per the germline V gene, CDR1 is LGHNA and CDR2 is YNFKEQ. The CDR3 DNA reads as TGTGCCAGCAGCCCCCTTGGGGGCGGGAGGGCCGGAGATACGCAGTATTTT. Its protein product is CASSPLGGGRAGDTQYF.

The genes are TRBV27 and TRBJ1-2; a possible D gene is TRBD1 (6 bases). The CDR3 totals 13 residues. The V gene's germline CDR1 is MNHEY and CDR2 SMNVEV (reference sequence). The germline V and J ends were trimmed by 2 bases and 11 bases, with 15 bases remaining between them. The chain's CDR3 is CASSLKGPRGYTF. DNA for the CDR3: TGTGCCAGCAGTTTAAAGGGCCCCAGGGGATACACCTTC.

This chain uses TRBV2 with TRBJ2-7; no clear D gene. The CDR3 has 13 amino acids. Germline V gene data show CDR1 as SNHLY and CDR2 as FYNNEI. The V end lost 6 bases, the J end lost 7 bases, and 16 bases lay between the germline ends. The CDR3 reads CASRLVGLGEQYF. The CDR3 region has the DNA TGTGCCAGCAGGTTGGTAGGTCTGGGAGAGCAGTACTTC.

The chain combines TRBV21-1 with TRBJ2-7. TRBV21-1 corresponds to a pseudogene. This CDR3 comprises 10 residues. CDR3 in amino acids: CASDLHEQYF. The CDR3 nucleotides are TGTGCCAGCGACCTGCACGAGCAGTACTTC.

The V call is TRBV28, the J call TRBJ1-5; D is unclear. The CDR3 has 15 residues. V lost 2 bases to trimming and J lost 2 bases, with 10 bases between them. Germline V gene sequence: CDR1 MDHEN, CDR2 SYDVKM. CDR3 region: CASSLRGERNQPQHF. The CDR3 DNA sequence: TGTGCCAGCAGTTTACGGGGAGAGCGCAATCAGCCCCAGCATTTT.

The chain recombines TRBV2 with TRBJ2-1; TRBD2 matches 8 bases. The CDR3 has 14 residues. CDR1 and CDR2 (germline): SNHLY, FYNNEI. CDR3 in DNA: TGTGCGACTGAAGGGCAGCGGGAGTACGATGAGCAGTTCTTC. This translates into CATEGQREYDEQFF.

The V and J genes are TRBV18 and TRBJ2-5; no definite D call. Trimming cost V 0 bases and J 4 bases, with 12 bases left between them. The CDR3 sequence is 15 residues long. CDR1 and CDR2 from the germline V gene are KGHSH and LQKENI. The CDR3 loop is CASSPPQGLGETQYF. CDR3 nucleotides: TGTGCCAGCTCACCACCGCAAGGTCTGGGAGAGACCCAGTACTTC.

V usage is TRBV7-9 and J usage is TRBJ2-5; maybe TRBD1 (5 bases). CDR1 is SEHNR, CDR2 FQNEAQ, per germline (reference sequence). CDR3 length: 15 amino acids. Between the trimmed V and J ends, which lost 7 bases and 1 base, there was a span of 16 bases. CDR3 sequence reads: CASTQLGTGQETQYF. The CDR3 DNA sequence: TGTGCCAGCACCCAATTAGGAACAGGCCAAGAGACCCAGTACTTC.